These T cell receptor beta chains were read from a single sample in a study of T cells in Graves' hyperthyroidism and ophthalmopathy. TCRdb reprocessed the multiplex PCR reads with MiXCR, giving one entry per CDR3 protein. This table has some 500,000 distinct CDR3 sequences, 13% to 15% appearing once. The sample consisted of blood. Receptors were obtained from a woman under 30 with Graves' hyperthyroidism. Both conserved end residues are part of each CDR3. D genes are given only for firm matches. The size entry is marked missing in some rows and otherwise reads once, few, many or a size class.

size,J,V,D,CDR3,DNA
few,TRBJ1-3,TRBV2,.,CASSEQGFGNTIYF,TGTGCCAGCAGTGAACAGGGGTTCGGAAACACCATATATTTT
many,TRBJ1-2,TRBV19,.,CASSRTLYGYTF,TGTGCCAGTAGTAGAACCCTCTATGGCTACACCTTC
many,TRBJ1-2,TRBV5-5,TRBD1,CASRRQGATYGYTF,TGTGCCAGCAGGCGACAGGGGGCTACCTATGGCTACACCTTC
.,TRBJ1-2,TRBV12-3/TRBV12-4,.,CASSVEEVSGYTF,TGTGCCAGCAGCGTAGAGGAGGTTAGCGGCTACACCTTC
many,TRBJ2-3,TRBV3-1,.,CASSPTGRDTQYF,TGTGCCAGCAGCCCCACGGGCCGGGATACGCAGTATTTT
few,TRBJ1-1,TRBV6-1,.,CASSLSMKVETEAFF,TGTGCCAGCAGTTTGTCCATGAAGGTGGAAACTGAAGCTTTCTTT
many,TRBJ1-6,TRBV6-1,.,CASSYNGGSYNSPLHF,TGTGCCAGCAGTTACAATGGTGGGAGCTATAATTCACCCCTCCACTTT
many,TRBJ1-5,TRBV12-5,TRBD1,CASGLPFRARQGEAISNQPQHF,TGTGCTAGTGGTTTGCCCTTTCGAGCTAGACAGGGGGAAGCGATAAGCAATCAGCCCCAGCATTTT
few,TRBJ2-1,TRBV12-3/TRBV12-4,.,CASSGTLNNEQFF,TGTGCCAGCAGTGGTACTCTAAACAATGAGCAGTTCTTC
.,TRBJ1-5,TRBV24-1,TRBD1,CATRDRGRGQPQHF,TGTGCCACCAGGGACAGGGGGCGCGGGCAGCCCCAGCATTTT